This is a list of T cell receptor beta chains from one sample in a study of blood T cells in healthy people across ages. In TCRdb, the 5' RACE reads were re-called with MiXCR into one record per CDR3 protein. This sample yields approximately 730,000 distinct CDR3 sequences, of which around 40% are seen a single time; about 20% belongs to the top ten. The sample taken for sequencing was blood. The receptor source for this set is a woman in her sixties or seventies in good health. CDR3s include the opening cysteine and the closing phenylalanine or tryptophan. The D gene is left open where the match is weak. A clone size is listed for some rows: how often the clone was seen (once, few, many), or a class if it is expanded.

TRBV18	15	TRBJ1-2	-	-	CASSLLDIGNYGYTF	TGTGCCAGCTCACTCCTGGACATCGGTAACTATGGCTACACCTTC
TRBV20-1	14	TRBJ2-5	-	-	CSATGTGLQETQYF	TGCAGTGCCACCGGGACGGGACTTCAAGAGACCCAGTACTTC
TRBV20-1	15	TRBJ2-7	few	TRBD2	CSARVSSGRADEQYF	TGCAGTGCTAGAGTGTCTAGCGGGAGGGCCGACGAGCAGTACTTC
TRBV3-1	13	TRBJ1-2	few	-	CASSQSANYGYTF	TGTGCCAGCAGCCAATCCGCTAACTATGGCTACACCTTC
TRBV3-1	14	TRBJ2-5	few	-	CASSRIGVSETQYF	TGTGCCAGCAGCCGAATAGGGGTTTCGGAGACCCAGTACTTC
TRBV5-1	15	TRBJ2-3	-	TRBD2	CASSFQRGGTDTRYF	TGCGCCAGCAGCTTCCAGCGGGGGGGCACAGATACGCGGTATTTT
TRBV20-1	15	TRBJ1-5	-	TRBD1	CSASPTGLINQPQHF	TGCAGTGCCAGCCCGACAGGGTTGATCAATCAGCCCCAGCATTTT
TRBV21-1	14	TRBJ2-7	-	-	CASSEGQGHYEQYF	TGTGCCAGCAGCGAAGGACAGGGCCACTACGAGCAGTACTTC
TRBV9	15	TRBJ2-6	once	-	CASSYLPGGANVLTF	TGTGCCAGCAGCTACTTACCCGGGGGGGCCAACGTCCTGACTTTC
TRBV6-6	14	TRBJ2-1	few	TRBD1	CASSPGQGADEQFF	TGTGCCAGCAGTCCAGGACAGGGGGCTGATGAGCAGTTCTTC
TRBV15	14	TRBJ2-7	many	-	CATSREGVSYEQYF	TGTGCCACCAGCAGAGAAGGTGTTTCTTACGAGCAGTACTTC
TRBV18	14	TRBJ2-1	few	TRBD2	CASSGTSGIDEQFF	TGTGCCAGCTCAGGGACTAGCGGGATTGATGAGCAGTTCTTC
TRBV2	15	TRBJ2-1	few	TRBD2	CASRASGGNVNEQFF	TGTGCCAGCAGAGCTAGCGGGGGGAATGTAAATGAGCAGTTCTTC
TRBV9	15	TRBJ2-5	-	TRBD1	CASSPTGQGLETQYF	TGTGCCAGCAGCCCCACGGGACAGGGGTTAGAGACCCAGTACTTC
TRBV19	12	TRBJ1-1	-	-	CASRSGVTEAFF	TGTGCCAGTAGGTCGGGGGTCACTGAAGCTTTCTTT
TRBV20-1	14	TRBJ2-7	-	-	CSAGGGSSYNEQYF	TGCAGTGCGGGGGGCGGTAGCTCCTACAATGAGCAGTACTTC
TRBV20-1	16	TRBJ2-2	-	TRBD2	CSAITSGGSVTGELFF	TGCAGTGCCATAACTAGCGGGGGTTCGGTCACCGGGGAGCTGTTTTTT
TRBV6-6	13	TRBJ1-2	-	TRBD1	CTSSRTGDYGYTF	TGTACCAGCAGTAGGACAGGGGACTATGGCTACACCTTC
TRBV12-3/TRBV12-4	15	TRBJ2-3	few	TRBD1	CASSSTGAHTDTQYF	TGTGCCAGCAGTTCGACAGGGGCCCACACAGATACGCAGTATTTT
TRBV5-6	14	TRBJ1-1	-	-	CASSLGRPTSEAFF	TGTGCCAGCAGCTTGGGCAGACCTACTTCTGAAGCTTTCTTT
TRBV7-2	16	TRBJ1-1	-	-	CASSLVRVQGRNEAFF	TGTGCCAGCAGCTTAGTCAGGGTACAGGGAAGGAATGAAGCTTTCTTT
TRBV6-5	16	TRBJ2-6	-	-	CVSSYGQPSGANVLTF	TGTGTCAGCAGTTACGGACAGCCCTCTGGGGCCAACGTCCTGACTTTC
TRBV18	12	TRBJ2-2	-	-	CASSPWTGELFF	TGTGCCAGCTCACCGTGGACAGGGGAGCTGTTTTTT
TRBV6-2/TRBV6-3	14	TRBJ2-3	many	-	CASSPSRGPDTQYF	TGTGCCAGCAGCCCCTCGAGAGGGCCAGATACGCAGTATTTT
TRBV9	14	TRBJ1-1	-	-	CASSVEDVRTEAFF	TGTGCCAGCAGCGTAGAAGACGTTAGGACTGAAGCTTTCTTT
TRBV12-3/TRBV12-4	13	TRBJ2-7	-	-	CASSTSRGGGQYF	TGTGCCAGCAGTACTTCCCGCGGAGGAGGGCAGTACTTC
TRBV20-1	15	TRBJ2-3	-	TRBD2	CSAFVAGGLADTQYF	TGCAGTGCTTTCGTAGCGGGGGGGCTTGCAGATACGCAGTATTTT
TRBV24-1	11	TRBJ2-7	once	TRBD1	CATIIAGQGYF	TGTGCCACGATAATCGCAGGACAGGGGTACTTC
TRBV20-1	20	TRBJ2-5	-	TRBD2	CSARDTNVRLAGVWGETQYF	TGCAGTGCTAGAGATACCAATGTGAGACTAGCGGGAGTATGGGGAGAGACCCAGTACTTC
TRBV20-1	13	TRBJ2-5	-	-	CSACGRDQETQYF	TGCAGTGCCTGCGGCAGGGACCAAGAGACCCAGTACTTC
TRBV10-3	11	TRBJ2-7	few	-	CAISNSYEQYF	TGTGCCATCAGCAACTCCTACGAGCAGTACTTC
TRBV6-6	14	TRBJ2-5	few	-	CASSSNRAPETQYF	TGTGCCAGCAGTAGTAACCGGGCCCCAGAGACCCAGTACTTC
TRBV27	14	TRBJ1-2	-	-	CASSARAINYGYTF	TGTGCCAGCAGTGCCCGGGCTATAAACTATGGCTACACCTTC
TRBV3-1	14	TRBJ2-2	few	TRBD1	CASSLRTGPGELFF	TGTGCCAGCAGCCTAAGGACAGGGCCCGGGGAGCTGTTTTTT
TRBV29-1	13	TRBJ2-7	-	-	CSARRRGVSEQYF	TGCAGCGCCCGGCGCAGGGGGGTTAGCGAGCAGTACTTC
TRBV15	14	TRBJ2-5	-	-	CATSRSAPQETQYF	TGTGCCACCAGCAGGTCTGCCCCTCAAGAGACCCAGTACTTC
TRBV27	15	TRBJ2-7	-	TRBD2	CASSLVSSGSYEQYF	TGTGCCAGCAGTTTGGTATCTAGCGGCTCCTACGAGCAGTACTTC
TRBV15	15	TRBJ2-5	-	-	CATSRDRHSEETQYF	TGTGCCACCAGCAGAGATAGGCACTCCGAAGAGACCCAGTACTTC
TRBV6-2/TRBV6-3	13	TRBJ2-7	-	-	CASRDSNQYEQYF	TGTGCCAGCAGAGACTCAAACCAGTACGAGCAGTACTTC
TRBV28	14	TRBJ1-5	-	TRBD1	CASSSGQRNQPQHF	TGTGCCAGCAGCTCGGGACAGCGCAATCAGCCCCAGCATTTT
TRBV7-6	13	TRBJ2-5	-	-	CASSGQSQETQYF	TGTGCCAGCAGCGGGCAGTCCCAAGAGACCCAGTACTTC
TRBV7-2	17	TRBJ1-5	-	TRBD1	CASSLFIQGGRNQPQHF	TGTGCCAGCAGCTTATTTATCCAGGGGGGAAGAAATCAGCCCCAGCATTTT
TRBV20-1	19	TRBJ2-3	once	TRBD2	CSASSLRRLAGGLTDTQYF	TGCAGTGCTAGCTCTTTGCGTCGTCTGGCGGGAGGGCTTACAGATACGCAGTATTTT
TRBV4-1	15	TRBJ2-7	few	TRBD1	CASSQAGQDFHEQYF	TGCGCCAGCAGCCAAGCGGGACAGGACTTCCACGAGCAGTACTTC
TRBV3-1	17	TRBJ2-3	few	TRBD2	CASSRQKTSGGTDTQYF	TGTGCCAGCAGCCGTCAAAAGACTAGCGGGGGCACAGATACGCAGTATTTT
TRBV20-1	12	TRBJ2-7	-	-	CSASASTYEQYF	TGCAGTGCTAGCGCCAGTACCTACGAGCAGTACTTC
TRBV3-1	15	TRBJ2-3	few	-	CASSPELRSTDTQYF	TGTGCCAGCAGCCCGGAGCTCCGGAGCACAGATACGCAGTATTTT
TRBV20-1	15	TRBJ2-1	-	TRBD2	CSGLAGVHIFGEQFF	TGCAGTGGACTAGCGGGAGTACATATCTTCGGTGAGCAGTTCTTC